This T cell receptor (beta chain) was found in a study of graft-versus-host responses after intestinal transplantation. Study background: Recipients had multivisceral, liver-intestinal, or isolated intestinal transplants. Induction using anti-thymocyte globulin, followed by tacrolimus and steroids for 3 to 4 years, was given to all recipients. Study results and limitations: Recipient marrow held GvH clones, some first seen in ileum or blood. Among circulating GvH clones, peak levels were associated with early post-transplant declines in HvG clones.

The J segment lost 4 bases and the V segment lost 4 bases, leaving 10 bases of the junction unmatched. The CDR3 runs to 16 residues. CDR1 and CDR2 (germline): SGHDN, FVKESK. Some clones are missing from TCRdb's copy, which holds only in-frame ones; the method was immunoSEQ multiplex PCR. The table has about 100,000 clones, about 90% seen once. This clone has just one count. The antigen is unknown. This sample comprised unstimulated CD4+ T cells sorted from spleen or lymph node cells, obtained before transplant. This TCR came from a human donor who was the organ donor for an intestinal transplant. V is TRBV14 and J is TRBJ2-5; the match to TRBD1 covers 9 bases. CDR3 amino acids: CASSRDAGTGLETQYF. CDR3 sequence (DNA): TGTGCCAGCAGCCGAGACGCGGGGACAGGGCTAGAGACCCAGTACTTC.